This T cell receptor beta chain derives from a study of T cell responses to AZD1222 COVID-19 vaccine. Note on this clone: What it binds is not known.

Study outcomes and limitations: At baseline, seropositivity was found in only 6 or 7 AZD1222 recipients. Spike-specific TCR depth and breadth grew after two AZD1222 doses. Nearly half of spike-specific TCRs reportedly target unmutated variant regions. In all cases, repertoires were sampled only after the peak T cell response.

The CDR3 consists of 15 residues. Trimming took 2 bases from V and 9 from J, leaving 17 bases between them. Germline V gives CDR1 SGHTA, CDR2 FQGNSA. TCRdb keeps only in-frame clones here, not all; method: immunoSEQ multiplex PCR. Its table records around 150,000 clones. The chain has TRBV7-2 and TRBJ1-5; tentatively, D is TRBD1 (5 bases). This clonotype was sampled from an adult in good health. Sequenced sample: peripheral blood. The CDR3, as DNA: TGTGCCAGCAGCTTAATGCGCACCCAGGGTTGGCCCCAGCATTTT. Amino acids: CASSLMRTQGWPQHF.